Listed here are 17 T cell receptor beta chains from one sample, sequenced in a study of blood T cell repertoires in COVID-19. TCRdb's copy holds only in-frame clones and misses some; the assay was immunoSEQ multiplex PCR. The profile shows roughly 200,000 clones, less than 90% of them singletons. Sequencing was performed on PBMCs or T cells enriched from blood (not recorded which). Source of these receptors: a woman aged 30 to 39 who had been exposed to COVID-19.

The V gene is TRBV6-5, the J gene TRBJ2-4, with D unresolved. This CDR3 region has 14 residues. Germline V lookup: CDR1 MNHEY, CDR2 SVGAGI. V was clipped by 1 base and J by 10 bases, with 14 bases between them. CDR3 nucleotide sequence: TGTGCCAGCAGTTACTATCTCCCTGAGAGGATTCAGTACTTC. Translation gives CASSYYLPERIQYF.

The rearrangement joins TRBV10-3 to TRBJ2-7; tentatively, D is TRBD1 (6 bases). The ends were cut back, 2 bases at V and 0 bases at J, with 8 bases in the middle. Germline V gives CDR1 ENHRY, CDR2 SYGVKD. This CDR3 has 14 residues. CDR3 sequence reads: CAISEDRSSYEQYF. DNA for the CDR3: TGTGCCATCAGTGAGGACAGGAGCTCCTACGAGCAGTACTTC.

This clone occurred once. The chain combines TRBV7-9 with TRBJ1-2; D is perhaps TRBD1 (6 bases). The germline V gene encodes CDR1 SEHNR and CDR2 FQNEAQ (reference sequence). Trimming shortened V by 4 bases and J by 6 bases, and 21 bases separated the two germline ends. The CDR3 length is 16 residues. The CDR3 nucleotides read TGTGCCAGCAGCTCGGTGGGGGACATGAGATCTCATGGCTACACCTTC. This codes for CASSSVGDMRSHGYTF.

This chain uses TRBV30 with TRBJ2-2; the match to TRBD2 covers 7 bases. CDR1 and CDR2 (germline): GTSNPN, SVGIG (reference sequence). V dropped 0 bases and J dropped 4; count of bases not matched to a gene: 8. The CDR3 has 16 amino acids. Here the CDR3 reads CAWSVVLPGGTGELFF. The CDR3 region has the DNA TGTGCCTGGAGTGTAGTTCTCCCGGGGGGCACCGGGGAGCTGTTTTTT. The whole variable domain, remainder taken from reference TRBV30 and TRBJ2-2, is SQTIHQWPATLVQPVGSPLSLECTVEGTSNPNLYWYRQAAGRGLQLLFYSVGIGQISSEVPQNLSASRPQDRQFILSSKKLLLSDSGFYLCAWSVVLPGGTGELFFGEGSRLTVL.

This rearrangement joins TRBV18 to TRBJ1-5; 8 nucleotides align to TRBD1. The trim removed 4 bases at V and 3 bases at J, leaving 2 bases unmatched. Per the germline V gene, CDR1 is KGHSH and CDR2 is LQKENI. The CDR3 is 14 amino acids. The CDR3 nucleotides are TGTGCCAGCTCACGGACAGGGAACAATCAGCCCCAGCATTTT. This encodes CASSRTGNNQPQHF.

CDR3 protein: CASSRYTGGTEAFF. For the CDR3, the DNA is TGTGCCAGCTCACGGTATACAGGTGGCACTGAAGCTTTCTTT. The V gene is TRBV18, the J gene TRBJ1-1; maybe TRBD1 (5 bases). Looked up from germline, CDR1 is KGHSH and CDR2 is LQKENI. The CDR3 is 14 amino acids. V lost 4 bases and J 4 bases, leaving 13 bases between the germline ends.

V usage is TRBV5-6 and J usage is TRBJ2-3; D unresolved. The V gene lost 3 bases and the J gene lost 1 base, with 12 bases spanning the gap. This CDR3 has 15 residues. Germline V gene sequence: CDR1 SGHDT, CDR2 YYEEEE. The CDR3 region is CASSSLWAGTDTQYF. The CDR3 bases are TGTGCCAGCAGCTCCCTATGGGCTGGCACAGATACGCAGTATTTT.

The chain carries TRBV27 and TRBJ2-1; 7 bases map to TRBD1. Looked up from germline, CDR1 is MNHEY and CDR2 is SMNVEV (reference sequence). There are 15 residues in the CDR3. Unmatched junction bases numbered 9, after V lost 8 bases and J lost 2 bases. The CDR3 spells CASGAGGSTYNEQFF. In DNA, the CDR3 is TGTGCCAGCGGAGCAGGGGGTTCGACCTACAATGAGCAGTTCTTC.

The rearrangement links TRBV7-9 to TRBJ1-6; TRBD1 is a possible D gene (6 bases). Germline V CDR1 and CDR2: SEHNR, FQNEAQ (reference sequence). Trimming shortened V by 0 bases and J by 14 bases, and 11 bases separated the two germline ends. This CDR3 is built from 13 residues. The CDR3 protein is CASSLAGEGALHF. The CDR3 region has the DNA TGTGCCAGCAGCTTAGCCGGGGAGGGGGCCCTCCACTTT.

This clone has only a few counts. At one boundary the junction diverges from the germline segment, which might be a read error. This chain joins TRBV2 and TRBJ1-6; the D is unclear. This CDR3 contains 16 residues. Germline V lookup: CDR1 SNHLY, CDR2 FYNNEI. The chain's CDR3 is CASSEDSRQTGSPLHF. CDR3 nucleotides: TGTGCCAGCAGCGAAGATTCACGGCAGACGGGTTCACCCCTCCACTTT. The variable domain in full, completed from reference TRBV2 and TRBJ1-6, reads EPEVTQTPSHQVTQMGQEVILRCVPISNHLYFYWYRQILGQKVEFLVSFYNNEISEKSEIFDDQFSVERPDGSNFTLKIRSTKLEDSAMYFCASSEDSRQTGSPLHFGNGTRLTVT.

The V gene is TRBV9, the J gene TRBJ2-1; 10 bases are a match to TRBD1. Germline V gene data show CDR1 as SGDLS and CDR2 as YYNGEE. The CDR3 length is 16 residues. The V and J ends lost 0 bases and 7 bases, in that order; junction bases with no gene match: 7. CDR3 sequence: CASSVDDRGLRNEQFF. CDR3 in DNA: TGTGCCAGCAGCGTAGACGACAGGGGGCTTCGAAATGAGCAGTTCTTC.

This chain uses TRBV6-1 with TRBJ1-2; maybe TRBD1 (5 bases). Looked up from germline, CDR1 is MNHNS and CDR2 is SASEGT. This CDR3 spans 14 amino acids. V was cut by 1 base and J by 7 bases, with 13 bases left in between. CDR3 nucleotide sequence: TGTGCCAGCAGTGAAGGGGCAGGGATGGGTGGCTACACCTTC. This sequence encodes CASSEGAGMGGYTF.

This clone was observed a single time. The J gene is TRBJ1-2, the V gene TRBV4-3, with D possibly being TRBD1 (5 bases). Deletions cut 4 bases from V and 2 bases from J, with 14 bases between. This CDR3 spans 15 amino acids. Per the germline V gene, CDR1 is LGHNA and CDR2 is YSLEER. The DNA for the CDR3 is TGCGCCAGCAGCCGCATCGGGGGATCCAACTATGGCTACACCTTC. It encodes CASSRIGGSNYGYTF.

The chain is built from TRBV15 and TRBJ2-3, with unresolved D. CDR1 is LNHNV, CDR2 YYDKDF, per germline (reference sequence). Deletions cut 8 bases from V and 3 bases from J, with 12 bases between. The CDR3 consists of 13 residues. The CDR3 sequence: CATRSGQTDTQYF. As DNA, the CDR3 is TGTGCCACCCGTAGTGGGCAGACAGATACGCAGTATTTT.

This clone was detected only a few times. The rearrangement uses TRBV3-1 (or the pseudogene TRBV3-2) and TRBJ2-1, with 9 bases fitting TRBD2. The CDR3 runs to 15 residues. Germline CDR1 reads LGHDT; CDR2 reads YNNKEL (reference sequence). The junction had 10 bases not matched to a gene; V was cut back by 5 bases and J by 8 bases. In nucleotides, the CDR3 is TGTGCCAGCAGCTTGTCCGGGACTAGCTCAGATGAGCAGTTCTTC. Translated, it gives CASSLSGTSSDEQFF.

The chain is built from TRBV7-8 and TRBJ1-1; 11 bases are a match to TRBD1. Per germline, CDR1 SGHVS and CDR2 FQNEAQ. The CDR3 spans 17 residues. Losses at the gene ends were 4 bases for V and 2 bases for J; bases not matched to a gene: 9. This CDR3 is CASSSSRDRGANTEAFF. CDR3 sequence (DNA): TGTGCCAGCAGCTCGTCCCGGGACAGGGGGGCTAACACTGAAGCTTTCTTT.

V usage is TRBV9 and J usage is TRBJ2-3; possibly TRBD1 for D (6 bases). The CDR3 is 14 residues long. Trimming cost V 0 bases and J 4 bases, with 9 bases left between them. Germline CDR1 and CDR2: SGDLS and YYNGEE. CDR3 sequence (DNA): TGTGCCAGCAGCGTAGCTCACAGGGCAGATACGCAGTATTTT. This sequence encodes CASSVAHRADTQYF.